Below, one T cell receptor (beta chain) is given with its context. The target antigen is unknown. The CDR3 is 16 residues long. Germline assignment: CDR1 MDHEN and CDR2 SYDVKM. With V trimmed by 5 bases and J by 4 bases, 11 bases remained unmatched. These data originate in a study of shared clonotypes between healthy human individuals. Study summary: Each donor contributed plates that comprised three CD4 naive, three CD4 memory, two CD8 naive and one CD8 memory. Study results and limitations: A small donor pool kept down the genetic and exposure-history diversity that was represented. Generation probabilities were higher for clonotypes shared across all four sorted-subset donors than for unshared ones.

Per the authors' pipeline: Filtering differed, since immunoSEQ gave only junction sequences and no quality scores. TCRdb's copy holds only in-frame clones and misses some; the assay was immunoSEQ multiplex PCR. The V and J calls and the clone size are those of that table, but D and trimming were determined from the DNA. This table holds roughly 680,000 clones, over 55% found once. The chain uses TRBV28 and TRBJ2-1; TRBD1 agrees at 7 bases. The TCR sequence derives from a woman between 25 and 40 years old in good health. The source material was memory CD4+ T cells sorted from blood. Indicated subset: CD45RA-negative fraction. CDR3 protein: CASSPAEGAIYNEQFF. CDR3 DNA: TGTGCCAGCAGTCCGGCCGAGGGGGCTATTTACAATGAGCAGTTCTTC.